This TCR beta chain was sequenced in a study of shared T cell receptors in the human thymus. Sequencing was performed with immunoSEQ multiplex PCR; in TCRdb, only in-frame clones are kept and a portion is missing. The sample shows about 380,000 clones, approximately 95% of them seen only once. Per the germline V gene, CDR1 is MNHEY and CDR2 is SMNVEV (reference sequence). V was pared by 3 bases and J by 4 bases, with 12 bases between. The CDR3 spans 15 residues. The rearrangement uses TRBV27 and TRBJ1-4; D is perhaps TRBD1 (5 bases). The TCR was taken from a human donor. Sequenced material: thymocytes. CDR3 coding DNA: TGTGCCAGCAGTTTGTCAGGGTTTATTAATGAAAAACTGTTTTTT. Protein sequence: CASSLSGFINEKLFF.